Shown below are 2 T cell receptor beta chains from a single sample sequenced in a study of cytomegalovirus exposure and HLA in healthy donors. Vbeta (60) and Jbeta (13) primers were used in the PCR. Repertoires were generated with immunoSEQ multiplex PCR, while TCRdb's copy carries only in-frame clones and drops some. Of over 80,000 clones in the sample, approximately 75% were seen once. Source material: PBMCs. The source of these receptors is a female donor in good health and CMV-seropositive.

The chain is built from TRBV13 and TRBJ2-7; TRBD2 matches 8 bases. The CDR3 contains 15 residues. The trim removed 5 bases at V and 2 bases at J, leaving 8 bases unmatched. The V gene's germline CDR1 is PRHDT and CDR2 FYEKMQ (reference sequence). This CDR3 is CASSRGAGATYEQYF. CDR3 coding DNA: TGTGCCAGCAGCCGAGGAGCGGGAGCCACCTACGAGCAGTACTTC. Full variable domain (outside the CDR3, taken from reference TRBV13 and TRBJ2-7): AAGVIQSPRHLIKEKRETATLKCYPIPRHDTVYWYQQGPGQDPQFLISFYEKMQSDKGSIPDRFSAQQFSDYHSELNMSSLELGDSALYFCASSRGAGATYEQYFGPGTRLTVT.

V usage is TRBV5-1 and J usage is TRBJ1-2, with 8 bases aligning to TRBD1. This CDR3 is built from 17 residues. V was pared by 4 bases and J by 1 base, with 12 bases of the junction left unmatched. Per the germline V gene, CDR1 is SGHRS and CDR2 is YFSETQ. The CDR3 loop reads CASSDDRGLTHNYGYTF. The CDR3 DNA is TGCGCCAGCAGCGACGACAGGGGCCTTACCCATAACTATGGCTACACCTTC.